A selection of T cell receptor beta chains follows, all from one sample in a study of cytomegalovirus exposure and HLA in healthy donors. The data were produced by immunoSEQ multiplex PCR, yet TCRdb's version contains in-frame clones alone and is incomplete. The sample consists of 200,000 to 250,000 clones, approximately 81% of them appearing once. Sequencing was done on a sample of PBMCs. These receptors came from an older woman in good health and CMV-seropositive. Each CDR3 is given with its conserved first and last residue. A D gene is named only where the DNA matches it firmly. For some rows the clone size is stated as once, few or many, or as a class when expanded; others skip it.

j_call v_call clone_size d_call cdr3_nt cdr3_aa
TRBJ2-1 TRBV14 - TRBD1 TGTGCCAGCAGCCAAGATCGAGACAGGGCGGTATTCGATGAGCAGTTCTTC CASSQDRDRAVFDEQFF
TRBJ2-7 TRBV28 - TRBD1 TGTGCCAGCAGCACTACCCCAGGACAGGGATACTCCTACGAGCAGTACTTC CASSTTPGQGYSYEQYF
TRBJ1-6 TRBV9 - - TGTGCCAGCAGCCTAAGTAATTCACCCCTCCACTTT CASSLSNSPLHF
TRBJ2-2 TRBV27 - - TGTGCCAGCACCCCCGCAGGGGCGGTTTACACCGGGGAGCTGTTTTTT CASTPAGAVYTGELFF
TRBJ2-3 TRBV7-8 - - TGTGCCAGCAGCGCCGCCCTCCTATCCCGCACAGATACGCAGTATTTT CASSAALLSRTDTQYF
TRBJ1-1 TRBV20-1 - - TGCAGTGCTGACGGGGGTGCTGAAGCTTTCTTT CSADGGAEAFF
TRBJ1-5 TRBV28 few TRBD1 TGTGCCAGCAGTTCTACAGGGGGCCGTAGCAATCAGCCCCAGCATTTT CASSSTGGRSNQPQHF
TRBJ2-2 TRBV19 few - TGTGCCAGTAGTATCAGCACCGGGGAGCTGTTTTTT CASSISTGELFF
TRBJ1-4 TRBV15 - - TGTGCCACCAGCTTTACCGCCGGTGAGGAAAAACTGTTTTTT CATSFTAGEEKLFF
TRBJ1-2 TRBV7-3 - - TGTGCCAGCAGCTTAACGGCGGCTGAAGGCTACACCTTC CASSLTAAEGYTF
TRBJ2-1 TRBV5-1 - - TGCGCCAGCTGGGAAGGGGGTGGCTCCTACAATGAGCAGTTCTTC CASWEGGGSYNEQFF
TRBJ2-1 TRBV5-1 - TRBD2 TGCGCCAGCAGCTTTGGGGTCCCGGGACTAGCGACCAATGAGCAGTTCTTC CASSFGVPGLATNEQFF
TRBJ2-7 TRBV5-1 - - TGCGCCAGCAGCTTGGAGGGGGGGGCCCGCTACGAGCAGTACTTC CASSLEGGARYEQYF
TRBJ1-4 TRBV19 once TRBD1 TGTGCCAGCCTTAACAGGGGTGCTAATGAAAAACTGTTTTTT CASLNRGANEKLFF
TRBJ2-5 TRBV5-1 - - TGCGCCAGCAGCTTGCTCGCGGGGTGGTCGGGAGAGACCCAGTACTTC CASSLLAGWSGETQYF
TRBJ2-3 TRBV5-1 once TRBD1 TGCGCCAGCAGCTTGGCCGTAGGGGGCCCTAGCATAAGCACAGATACGCAGTATTTT CASSLAVGGPSISTDTQYF
TRBJ1-2 TRBV5-4 - - TGTGCCAGCAGCCTGAGGGTCCCCGGGGAAGGCTACACCTTC CASSLRVPGEGYTF
TRBJ2-5 TRBV5-4 once - TGTGCCAGCAGCTCTTATAGCGGAGGGGTGGAGACCCAGTACTTC CASSSYSGGVETQYF
TRBJ1-3 TRBV7-9 - - TGTGCCAGCAGCCTCCGGTCCTCTGGAAACACCATATATTTT CASSLRSSGNTIYF
TRBJ1-4 TRBV11-2 - - TGTGCCAGCAGCTTAGTACAGGGAAATGAAAAACTGTTTTTT CASSLVQGNEKLFF
TRBJ2-1 TRBV19 - - TGTGCCAGCTCTTACAGAAACCCCTACAATGAGCAGTTCTTC CASSYRNPYNEQFF
TRBJ1-2 TRBV29-1 - - TGCAGCGTTGAAGTGGGGGGTGGCTACACCTTC CSVEVGGGYTF
TRBJ1-1 TRBV7-9 few - TGTTCCAGCAGCTTAAACCTTGTCGGGTCGGACACTGAAGCTTTCTTT CSSSLNLVGSDTEAFF
TRBJ1-1 TRBV5-6 - - TGTGCCAGCAGCGGTACAGGGTCGCGCACTGAAGCTTTCTTT CASSGTGSRTEAFF
TRBJ2-7 TRBV6-5 - TRBD1 TGTGCCAGCAGTGAGGGGACAGCCTACGAGCAGTACTTC CASSEGTAYEQYF
TRBJ2-7 TRBV29-1 - - TGCAGCGTGAGTTTGAGGGCCAGCTCCTACGAGCAGTACTTC CSVSLRASSYEQYF